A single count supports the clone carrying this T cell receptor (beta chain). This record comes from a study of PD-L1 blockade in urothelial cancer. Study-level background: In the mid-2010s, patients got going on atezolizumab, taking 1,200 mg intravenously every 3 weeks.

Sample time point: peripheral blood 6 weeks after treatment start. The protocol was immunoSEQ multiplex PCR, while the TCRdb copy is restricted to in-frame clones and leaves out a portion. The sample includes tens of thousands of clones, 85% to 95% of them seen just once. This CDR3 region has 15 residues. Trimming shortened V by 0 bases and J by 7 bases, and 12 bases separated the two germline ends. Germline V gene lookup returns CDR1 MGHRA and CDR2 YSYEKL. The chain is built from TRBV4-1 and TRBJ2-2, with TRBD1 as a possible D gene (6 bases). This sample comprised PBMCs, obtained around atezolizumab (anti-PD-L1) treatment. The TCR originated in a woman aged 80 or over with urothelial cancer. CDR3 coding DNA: TGCGCCAGCAGCCAAGACAGGGGAATATTCGGGGAGCTGTTTTTT. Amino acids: CASSQDRGIFGELFF.